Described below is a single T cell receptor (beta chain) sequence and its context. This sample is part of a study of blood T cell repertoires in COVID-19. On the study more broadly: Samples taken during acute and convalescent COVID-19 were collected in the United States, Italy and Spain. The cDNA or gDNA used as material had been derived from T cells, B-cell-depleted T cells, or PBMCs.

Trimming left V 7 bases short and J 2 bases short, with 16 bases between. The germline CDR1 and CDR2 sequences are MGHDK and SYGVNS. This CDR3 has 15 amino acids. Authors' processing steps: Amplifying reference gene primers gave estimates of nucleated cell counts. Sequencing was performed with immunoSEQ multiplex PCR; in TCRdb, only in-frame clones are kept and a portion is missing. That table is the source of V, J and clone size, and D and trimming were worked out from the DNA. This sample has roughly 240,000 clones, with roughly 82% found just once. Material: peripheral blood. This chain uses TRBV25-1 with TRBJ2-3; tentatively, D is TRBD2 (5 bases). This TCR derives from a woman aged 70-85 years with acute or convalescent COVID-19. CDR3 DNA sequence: TGTGCCAGCACCTTGGGAGTTTTCGCCACAGATACGCAGTATTTT. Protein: CASTLGVFATDTQYF.